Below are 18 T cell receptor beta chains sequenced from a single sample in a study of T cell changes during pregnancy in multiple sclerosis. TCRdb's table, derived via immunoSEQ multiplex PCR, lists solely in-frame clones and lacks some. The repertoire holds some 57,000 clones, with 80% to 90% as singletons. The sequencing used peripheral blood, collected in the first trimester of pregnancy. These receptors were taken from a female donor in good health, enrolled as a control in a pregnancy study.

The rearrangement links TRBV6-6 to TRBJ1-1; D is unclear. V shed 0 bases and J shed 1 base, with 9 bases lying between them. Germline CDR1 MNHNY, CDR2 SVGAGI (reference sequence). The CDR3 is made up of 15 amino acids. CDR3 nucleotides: TGTGCCAGCAGTTACTCGGGCAGCGGGAACACTGAAGCTTTCTTT. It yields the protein CASSYSGSGNTEAFF.

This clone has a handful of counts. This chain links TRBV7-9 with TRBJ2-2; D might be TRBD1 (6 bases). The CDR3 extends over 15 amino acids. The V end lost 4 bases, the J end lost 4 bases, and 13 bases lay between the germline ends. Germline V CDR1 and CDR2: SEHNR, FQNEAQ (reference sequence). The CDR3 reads CASSSTGQATGELFF. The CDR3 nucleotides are TGTGCCAGCAGCTCGACAGGTCAGGCCACCGGGGAGCTGTTTTTT.

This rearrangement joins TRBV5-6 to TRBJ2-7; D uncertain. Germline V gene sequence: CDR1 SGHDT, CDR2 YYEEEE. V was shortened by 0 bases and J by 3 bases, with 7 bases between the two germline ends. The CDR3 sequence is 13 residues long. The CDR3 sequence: CASSLDIHYEQYF. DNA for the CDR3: TGTGCCAGCAGCTTGGACATTCACTACGAGCAGTACTTC.

CDR3 in DNA: TGTGCCAGCAGCCCCCTGGGGGGAGGCTACACCTTC. As protein: CASSPLGGGYTF. The rearrangement joins TRBV7-8 to TRBJ1-2; weak D call: TRBD1 (5 bases). Between the trimmed V and J ends, which lost 5 bases and 8 bases, there was a span of 12 bases. Germline CDR1 and CDR2: SGHVS and FQNEAQ. CDR3 size: 12 residues.

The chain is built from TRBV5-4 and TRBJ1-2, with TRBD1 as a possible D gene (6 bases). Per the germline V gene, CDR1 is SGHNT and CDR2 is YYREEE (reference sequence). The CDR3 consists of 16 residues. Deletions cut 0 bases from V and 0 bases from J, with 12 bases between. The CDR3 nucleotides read TGTGCCAGCAGCTTGGGTCCGACAGGAGCTAACTATGGCTACACCTTC. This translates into CASSLGPTGANYGYTF.

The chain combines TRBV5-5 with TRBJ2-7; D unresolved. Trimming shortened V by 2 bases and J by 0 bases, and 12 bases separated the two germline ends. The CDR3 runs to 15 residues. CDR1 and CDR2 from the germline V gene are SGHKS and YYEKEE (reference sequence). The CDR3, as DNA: TGTGCCAGCAGCTTCTCTGTCGTCGGCTCCTACGAGCAGTACTTC. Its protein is CASSFSVVGSYEQYF.

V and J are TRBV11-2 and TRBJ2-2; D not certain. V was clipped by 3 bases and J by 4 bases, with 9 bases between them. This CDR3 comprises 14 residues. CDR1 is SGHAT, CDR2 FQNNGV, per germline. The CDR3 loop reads CASSFGLGTGELFF. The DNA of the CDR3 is TGTGCCAGCAGCTTCGGGTTAGGCACCGGGGAGCTGTTTTTT.

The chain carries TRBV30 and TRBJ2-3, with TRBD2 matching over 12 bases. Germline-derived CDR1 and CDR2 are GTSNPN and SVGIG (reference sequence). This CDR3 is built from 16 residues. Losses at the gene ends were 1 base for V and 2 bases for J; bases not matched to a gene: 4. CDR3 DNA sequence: TGTGCCTGGAGTGACACTAGCGGGGGGACCACAGATACGCAGTATTTT. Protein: CAWSDTSGGTTDTQYF.

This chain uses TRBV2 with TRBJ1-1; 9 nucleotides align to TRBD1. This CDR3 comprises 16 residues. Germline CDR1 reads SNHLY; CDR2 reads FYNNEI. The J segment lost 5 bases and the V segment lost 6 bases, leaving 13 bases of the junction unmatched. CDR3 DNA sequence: TGTGCCAGCAGACGCCGGGACAGGGAATTTTCGACTGAAGCTTTCTTT. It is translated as CASRRRDREFSTEAFF.

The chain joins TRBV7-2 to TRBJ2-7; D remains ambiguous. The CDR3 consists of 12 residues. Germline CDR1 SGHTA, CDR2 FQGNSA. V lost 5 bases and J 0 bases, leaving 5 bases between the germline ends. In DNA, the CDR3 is TGTGCCAGCAGCCCCAGCTCCTACGAGCAGTACTTC. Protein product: CASSPSSYEQYF.

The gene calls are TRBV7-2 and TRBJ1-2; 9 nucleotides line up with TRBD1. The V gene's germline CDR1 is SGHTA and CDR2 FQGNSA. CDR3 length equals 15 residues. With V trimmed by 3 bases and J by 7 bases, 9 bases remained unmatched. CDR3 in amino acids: CASSLPGQGFAGYTF. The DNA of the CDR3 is TGTGCCAGCAGCTTGCCGGGACAGGGATTCGCTGGCTACACCTTC.

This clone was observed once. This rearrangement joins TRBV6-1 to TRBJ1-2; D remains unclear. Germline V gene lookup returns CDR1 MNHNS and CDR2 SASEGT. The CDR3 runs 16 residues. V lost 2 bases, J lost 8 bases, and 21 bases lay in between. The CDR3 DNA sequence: TGTGCCAGCAGTGAAAGAATGGAGGCAGTTTCATCGGGCTACACCTTC. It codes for CASSERMEAVSSGYTF.

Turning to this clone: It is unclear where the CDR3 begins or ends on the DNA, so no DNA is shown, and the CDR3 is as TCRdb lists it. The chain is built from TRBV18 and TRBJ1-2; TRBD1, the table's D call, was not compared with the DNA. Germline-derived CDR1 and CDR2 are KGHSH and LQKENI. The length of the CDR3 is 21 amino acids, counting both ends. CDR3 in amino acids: CASSPLGSPRAMATPSVLYTF.

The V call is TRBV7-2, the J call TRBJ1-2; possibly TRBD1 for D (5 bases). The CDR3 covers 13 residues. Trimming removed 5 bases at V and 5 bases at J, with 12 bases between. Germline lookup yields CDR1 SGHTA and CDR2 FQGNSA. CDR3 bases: TGTGCCAGCAGCCCCCGGGGGAGGTATGGCTACACCTTC. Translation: CASSPRGRYGYTF.

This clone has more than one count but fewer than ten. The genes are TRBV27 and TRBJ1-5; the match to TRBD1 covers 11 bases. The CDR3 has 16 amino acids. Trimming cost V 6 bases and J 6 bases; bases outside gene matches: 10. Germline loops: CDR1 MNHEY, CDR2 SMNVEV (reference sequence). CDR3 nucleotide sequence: TGTGCCAGCAGGAGGGCAACGGACAGGGGGCTTCAGCCCCAGCATTTT. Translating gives CASRRATDRGLQPQHF.

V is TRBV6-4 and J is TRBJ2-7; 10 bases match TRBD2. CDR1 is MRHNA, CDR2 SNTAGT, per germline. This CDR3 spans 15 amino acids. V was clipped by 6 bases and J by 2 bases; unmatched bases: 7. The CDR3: CASSRTSGEAYEQYF. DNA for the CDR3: TGTGCCAGCAGCCGAACTAGCGGGGAGGCCTACGAGCAGTACTTC.

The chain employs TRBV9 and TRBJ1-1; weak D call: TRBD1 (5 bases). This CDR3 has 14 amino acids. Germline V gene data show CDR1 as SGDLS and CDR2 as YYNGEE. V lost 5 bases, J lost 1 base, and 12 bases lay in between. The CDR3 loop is CASSSGLRNTEAFF. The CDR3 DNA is TGTGCCAGCAGTTCAGGGTTAAGGAACACTGAAGCTTTCTTT.

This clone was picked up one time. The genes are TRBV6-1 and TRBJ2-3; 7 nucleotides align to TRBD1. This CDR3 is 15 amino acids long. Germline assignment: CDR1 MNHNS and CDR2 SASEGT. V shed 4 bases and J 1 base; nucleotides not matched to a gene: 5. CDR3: CASSGRDRRTDTQYF. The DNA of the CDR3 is TGTGCCAGCAGTGGCCGGGACAGACGCACAGATACGCAGTATTTT.